One sample yielded the 3 T cell receptor beta chains listed below, sequenced in a study of blood T cells in healthy people across ages. The second PCR ran 7 to 11 cycles with a sample-barcoded 5' primer and J-beta primers. TCRdb used MiXCR to reprocess the 5' RACE reads, holding one entry per CDR3 protein. The table lists about 1.1 million distinct CDR3 sequences, 35% to 40% of them singletons. The specimen was blood. These receptors were obtained from a young man in good health.

The V call is TRBV2, the J call TRBJ1-5; tentative D call: TRBD1 (5 bases). Germline values: CDR1 SNHLY, CDR2 FYNNEI. The CDR3 runs 13 residues. V was shortened by 7 bases and J by 6 bases, with 13 bases between the two germline ends. CDR3 loop: CASIRTLGQPQHF. The CDR3, as DNA: TGTGCCAGCATTAGGACACTCGGTCAGCCCCAGCATTTT.

This CDR3 is CASSYSGYTQETQYF. The DNA for the CDR3 is TGTGCCAGCAGTTACTCTGGCTATACCCAAGAGACCCAGTACTTC. This chain links TRBV6-5 with TRBJ2-5; D uncertain. V was cut by 0 bases and J by 1 base, with 9 bases left in between. This CDR3 has 15 amino acids. Germline loops: CDR1 MNHEY, CDR2 SVGAGI.

J is TRBJ1-1 and V is TRBV4-2, with D unresolved. The CDR3 spans 16 residues. Germline V gene lookup returns CDR1 LGHNA and CDR2 YNFKEQ. Between the trimmed V and J ends, which lost 6 bases and 4 bases, there was a span of 21 bases. The CDR3 is CASSPDRGLLGTEAFF. CDR3 in DNA: TGTGCCAGCAGTCCTGATAGAGGGTTATTGGGCACTGAAGCTTTCTTT.